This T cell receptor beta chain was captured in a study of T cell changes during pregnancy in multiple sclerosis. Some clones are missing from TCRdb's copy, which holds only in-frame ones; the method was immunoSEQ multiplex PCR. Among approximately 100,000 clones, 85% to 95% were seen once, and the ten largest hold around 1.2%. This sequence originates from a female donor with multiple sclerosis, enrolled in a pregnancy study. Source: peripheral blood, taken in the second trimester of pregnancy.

DNA of the CDR3: TGTGCCAGCAGCTTTCGGACAGGGGCAGATACGCAGTATTTT. Encoded protein: CASSFRTGADTQYF. The V call is TRBV5-4, the J call TRBJ2-3; TRBD1 agrees at 9 bases. This CDR3 is built from 14 residues. Looked up from germline, CDR1 is SGHNT and CDR2 is YYREEE (reference sequence). The junction had 2 bases not matched to a gene; V was cut back by 2 bases and J by 4 bases.